The text below deals with one T cell receptor (beta chain). These data are taken from a study of radiation and T cells in renal cell carcinoma. As to time point: baseline pretreatment blood. Indicated treatment: 15 Gy SBRT to primary tumor, nephrectomy 4 weeks later. Clones were sequenced by immunoSEQ multiplex PCR, and TCRdb holds only the in-frame ones, with some missing. The repertoire includes about 150,000 clones, about nine tenths of them detected once, and about 4% sits in the top ten. The CDR3 loop spans 11 amino acids. In germline, CDR1 is WSHSY, CDR2 SAAADI. V lost 4 bases and J 5 bases, leaving 5 bases between the germline ends.

This sample comprised blood, obtained from a patient whose treatment included radiotherapy and nephrectomy. The chain couples TRBV10-2 to TRBJ2-5; no definite D call. This TCR came from a woman aged 70-85 years with renal cell carcinoma. The chain's CDR3 is CASSAKETQYF. CDR3 nucleotide sequence: TGCGCCAGCAGTGCAAAGGAGACCCAGTACTTC.